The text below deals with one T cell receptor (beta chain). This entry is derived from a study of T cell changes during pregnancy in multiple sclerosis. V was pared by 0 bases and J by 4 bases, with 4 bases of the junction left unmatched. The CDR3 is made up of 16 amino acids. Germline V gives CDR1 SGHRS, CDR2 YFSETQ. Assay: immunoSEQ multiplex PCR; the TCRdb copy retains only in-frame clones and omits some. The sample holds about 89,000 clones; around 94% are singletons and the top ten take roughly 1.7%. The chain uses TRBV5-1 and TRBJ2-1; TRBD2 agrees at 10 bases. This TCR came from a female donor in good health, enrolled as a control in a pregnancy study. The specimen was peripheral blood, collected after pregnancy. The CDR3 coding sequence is TGCGCCAGCAGCTTGGTGGCTAGCGGGAGATACAATGAGCAGTTCTTC. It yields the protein CASSLVASGRYNEQFF. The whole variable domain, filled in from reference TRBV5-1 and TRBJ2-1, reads KAGVTQTPRYLIKTRGQQVTLSCSPISGHRSVSWYQQTPGQGLQFLFEYFSETQRNKGNFPGRFSGRQFSNSRSEMNVSTLELGDSALYLCASSLVASGRYNEQFFGPGTRLTVL.